Below, 25 T cell receptor beta chains from the same sample are listed, as sequenced in a study of CD8 T cells in Susac syndrome. A quantity of about 0.5 to 1 ug RNA underwent reverse transcription using random hexamers. MiXCR was run by TCRdb on the immunoSEQ multiplex PCR reads, yielding one entry per CDR3 protein. The sample consists of 150,000 to 180,000 distinct CDR3 sequences, around 95% of them appearing once. The specimen sequenced was CD8+ T cells from PBMCs. The receptors come from a human donor with multiple sclerosis.

The CDR3 DNA sequence: TGTGCCAGCAGTCTTCACAGGGACGAGCAGTACTTC. Translating gives CASSLHRDEQYF. The V and J genes are TRBV12-3 or TRBV12-4 and TRBJ2-7, with a possible D match to TRBD1 (6 bases). V was cut by 5 bases and J by 5 bases, with 10 bases left in between. This CDR3 has 12 residues.

V and J are TRBV3-1 and TRBJ2-3, with D uncertain. This CDR3 has 14 amino acids. Trimming removed 4 bases at V and 5 bases at J, with 13 bases between. In germline, CDR1 is LGHDT, CDR2 YNNKEL (reference sequence). The CDR3 is CASSPELKGDTQYF. The CDR3 DNA reads as TGTGCCAGCAGCCCTGAGCTTAAAGGAGATACGCAGTATTTT.

V usage is TRBV30 and J usage is TRBJ1-2, with a tentative D call TRBD1 (6 bases). In germline, CDR1 is GTSNPN, CDR2 SVGIG (reference sequence). This CDR3 contains 14 residues. The V and J ends lost 5 bases and 5 bases respectively, with 18 bases between them. CDR3 sequence reads: CAWARGGDRYGYTF. CDR3 nucleotides: TGTGCCTGGGCCAGGGGAGGGGATCGTTATGGCTACACCTTC.

This chain joins TRBV20-1 and TRBJ2-7; the D is unclear. The CDR3 consists of 14 residues. V lost 1 base and J lost 3, with 13 bases in between. The germline CDR1 and CDR2 sequences are DFQATT and SNEGSKA (reference sequence). The CDR3 DNA is TGCAGTGCTAGAGGGCCGGAGAACCTCTACGAGCAGTACTTC. Translation: CSARGPENLYEQYF.

The chain has TRBV30 and TRBJ1-5; possible D gene TRBD1, 6 bases. This CDR3 comprises 14 residues. V lost 3 bases to trimming and J lost 4 bases, with 13 bases between them. Germline assignment: CDR1 GTSNPN and CDR2 SVGIG (reference sequence). Here the CDR3 reads CAWSTGLVNQPQHF. Here the CDR3 DNA reads TGTGCCTGGAGCACAGGGTTAGTAAATCAGCCCCAGCATTTT.

The J gene is TRBJ2-7, the V gene TRBV7-2, with D uncertain. Looked up from germline, CDR1 is SGHTA and CDR2 is FQGNSA. The CDR3 is 12 amino acids. The V gene lost 5 bases and the J gene lost 5 bases, with 10 bases spanning the gap. The CDR3 reads CASSREGDEQYF. The DNA for the CDR3 is TGTGCCAGCAGCAGAGAAGGTGACGAGCAGTACTTC.

The chain has TRBV9 and TRBJ2-3; D remains unclear. In germline, CDR1 is SGDLS, CDR2 YYNGEE. V was cut by 3 bases and J by 5 bases, with 10 bases left in between. There are 13 residues in the CDR3. The CDR3 coding sequence is TGTGCCAGCAGCGGGCCCCAGGTAGATACGCAGTATTTT. This sequence encodes CASSGPQVDTQYF.

The gene calls are TRBV7-8 and TRBJ2-3; D is unresolved. V was clipped by 3 bases and J by 5 bases, with 12 bases between them. Germline V gene lookup returns CDR1 SGHVS and CDR2 FQNEAQ. This CDR3 is built from 14 residues. The CDR3 nucleotides read TGTGCCAGCAGCTTGTCCGTCTTGGAAGATACGCAGTATTTT. This codes for CASSLSVLEDTQYF.

V and J are TRBV27 and TRBJ1-2; maybe TRBD1 (5 bases). The CDR3 is 16 amino acids. The germline V and J ends were trimmed by 3 bases and 6 bases, with 20 bases remaining between them. Germline lookup yields CDR1 MNHEY and CDR2 SMNVEV (reference sequence). This CDR3 is CASSFYTGAPPDGYTF. In DNA, the CDR3 is TGTGCCAGCAGTTTCTATACAGGCGCCCCACCCGATGGCTACACCTTC.

V is TRBV1 and J is TRBJ2-2; the table calls TRBD2, which could not be checked here. TRBV1 is designated a pseudogene. The CDR3 loop spans 16 amino acids. For the CDR3, the DNA is TGCACCAGCAGACAGAGACTAGCGGGGGGGACCGGGGAGCTGTTTTTT. It specifies CTSRQRLAGGTGELFF.

This clonotype showed up just once. The V and J genes are TRBV20-1 and TRBJ2-1; TRBD2 matches 11 bases. The junction had 8 bases not matched to a gene; V was cut back by 3 bases and J by 4 bases. The CDR3 runs to 16 residues. Germline-derived CDR1 and CDR2 are DFQATT and SNEGSKA (reference sequence). CDR3 amino acids: CSASLLAGGLYNEQFF. Written as DNA, the CDR3 is TGCAGTGCTAGCCTCCTAGCGGGGGGTCTATACAATGAGCAGTTCTTC.

The chain employs TRBV7-6 and TRBJ2-7; maybe TRBD1 (6 bases). The CDR3 is 14 residues long. Trimming took off 1 base at V and 5 bases at J, with 12 bases between the two ends. CDR1 SGHVS and CDR2 FNYEAQ come from the germline V gene. DNA for the CDR3: TGTGCCAGCAGCTTAGAGGGGGAGTGGGACGAGCAGTACTTC. Translated, it gives CASSLEGEWDEQYF.

The rearrangement links TRBV29-1 to TRBJ1-1, with D possibly TRBD1 on 5 matching bases. This CDR3 spans 13 amino acids. Between the trimmed V and J ends, which lost 6 bases and 10 bases, there was a span of 21 bases. Germline-derived CDR1 and CDR2 are SQVTM and ANQGSEA. CDR3 in amino acids: CSVPPFRGIGAFF. In DNA, the CDR3 is TGCAGCGTCCCTCCGTTCCGGGGCATCGGAGCTTTCTTT.

This clonotype was observed a single time. This chain links TRBV11-1 with TRBJ2-6; D may be TRBD2 (5 bases). CDR3 length: 20 residues. Trimming took 8 bases from V and 0 from J, leaving 26 bases between them. CDR1 SGHAT and CDR2 FQDESV come from the germline V gene (reference sequence). The CDR3 loop is CASPDSGPEGGLSGANVLTF. The CDR3 region has the DNA TGTGCCAGCCCCGACTCGGGCCCAGAGGGTGGACTCTCTGGGGCCAACGTCCTGACTTTC.

This chain links TRBV12-3 or TRBV12-4 with TRBJ1-1, with no clear D. There are 16 residues in the CDR3. Trimming cost V 2 bases and J 12 bases, with 25 bases left between them. This CDR3 is CASSLYLGSASMVTFF. The CDR3 DNA is TGTGCCAGCAGTTTATACCTAGGATCGGCCTCGATGGTAACTTTCTTT.

V gene TRBV25-1 combines with J gene TRBJ2-1; D is perhaps TRBD1 or TRBD2 (6 bases each). V was cut by 11 bases and J by 8 bases, with 10 bases left in between. Germline CDR1 and CDR2: MGHDK and SYGVNS. CDR3 length: 10 amino acids. The DNA for the CDR3 is TGTGCCGTGGGGGGCCATGAGCAGTTCTTC. It encodes CAVGGHEQFF.

The chain is built from TRBV27 and TRBJ2-1; D not resolved. The germline gives CDR1 MNHEY, CDR2 SMNVEV (reference sequence). V shed 2 bases and J shed 4 bases, with 6 bases lying between them. The CDR3 sequence is 13 residues long. The CDR3 sequence: CASSLIPYNEQFF. CDR3 nucleotide sequence: TGTGCCAGCAGTTTAATACCATACAATGAGCAGTTCTTC.

This chain connects TRBV13 to TRBJ1-4; a possible D gene is TRBD1 (6 bases). The CDR3 is 13 residues long. Germline V gives CDR1 PRHDT, CDR2 FYEKMQ (reference sequence). The V gene lost 5 bases and the J gene lost 8 bases, with 12 bases spanning the gap. CDR3 loop: CASSHQDREKLFF. Here the CDR3 DNA reads TGTGCCAGCAGCCACCAAGACAGGGAAAAACTGTTTTTT.

The V call is TRBV20-1, the J call TRBJ2-1; 8 bases agree with TRBD2. With 3 bases clipped from V and 4 bases from J, the junction kept 8 bases outside the gene matches. CDR1 and CDR2 from the germline V gene are DFQATT and SNEGSKA (reference sequence). This CDR3 is 15 amino acids long. This CDR3 is CSARPFGGGYNEQFF. CDR3 nucleotides: TGCAGTGCTAGGCCTTTTGGCGGGGGGTACAATGAGCAGTTCTTC.

This clonotype was recorded only once. This chain links TRBV4-1 with TRBJ2-2; tentative D call: TRBD1 (5 bases). Germline CDR1 is MGHRA and CDR2 is YSYEKL. The CDR3 runs to 14 residues. V was trimmed by 3 bases and J by 7 bases, leaving 12 bases between them. Here the CDR3 reads CASSHASQGGELFF. CDR3 DNA: TGCGCCAGCAGCCACGCGAGCCAGGGCGGGGAGCTGTTTTTT.

V gene TRBV19 combines with J gene TRBJ1-1; 9 bases align to TRBD1. From germline, CDR1 is LNHDA and CDR2 SQIVND (reference sequence). The J segment lost 4 bases and the V segment lost 7 bases, leaving 1 base of the junction unmatched. The CDR3 has 12 amino acids. The CDR3 DNA sequence: TGTGCCAGTACGACAGGGGGCACTGAAGCTTTCTTT. It encodes CASTTGGTEAFF.

The chain joins TRBV7-9 to TRBJ2-7; 7 bases are a match to TRBD1. This CDR3 is built from 16 residues. V trimming: 4 bases; J trimming: 4 bases; junction bases outside the gene matches: 13. Germline assignment: CDR1 SEHNR and CDR2 FQNEAQ (reference sequence). CDR3 sequence: CASSSTATGSSYEQYF. CDR3 sequence (DNA): TGTGCCAGCAGCTCCACAGCGACAGGGAGCTCTTACGAGCAGTACTTC.

CDR3 sequence (DNA): TGCAGCGTTGAAGAGCTCGGGACTCGTGGCTACACCTTC. Translated: CSVEELGTRGYTF. This chain links TRBV29-1 with TRBJ1-2; perhaps TRBD1 as D (5 bases). The germline V and J ends were trimmed by 0 bases and 7 bases, with 12 bases remaining between them. This CDR3 comprises 13 residues. The germline V gene encodes CDR1 SQVTM and CDR2 ANQGSEA.

The chain couples TRBV7-8 to TRBJ2-1; 9 bases align to TRBD1. Per germline, CDR1 SGHVS and CDR2 FQNEAQ. With V trimmed by 3 bases and J by 8 bases, 8 bases remained unmatched. CDR3 length equals 15 residues. CDR3 nucleotides: TGTGCCAGCAGCTTTGGGGACAGGGCTCTGGATGAGCAGTTCTTC. Translating gives CASSFGDRALDEQFF.

The CDR3 DNA sequence: TGCAGTGCTAGAGAGGAGGGGACTGCACAAGAGACCCAGTACTTC. Protein: CSAREEGTAQETQYF. The chain has TRBV20-1 and TRBJ2-5; weak D call: TRBD2 (6 bases). The CDR3 spans 15 residues. Germline V lookup: CDR1 DFQATT, CDR2 SNEGSKA (reference sequence). V lost 0 bases, J lost 2 bases, and 13 bases lay in between.